The present T cell receptor (beta chain) was sequenced within a study of CD8+ T cells in alopecia areata. General study results and limits: Besides other cells, scalp samples also yield sequences of resident alphabeta T cells from normal skin.

Following extraction, RNA underwent reverse transcription to cDNA, which served as the sequencing template. The method was immunoSEQ multiplex PCR; TCRdb's version includes in-frame clones alone and lacks a portion of them. The sample has about 200,000 clones, more than 50% seen once. This clone was counted a few times. What it binds is not known. Trimming took off 5 bases at V and 10 bases at J, with 8 bases between the two ends. There are 10 residues in the CDR3. Germline values: CDR1 LNHDA, CDR2 SQIVND (reference sequence). The clonotype originates from a human donor in good health. Sequencing was carried out using CD8+ T cells sorted from blood. The chain links TRBV19 to TRBJ1-1; a weak D match, TRBD1 (5 bases). This CDR3 is CASSQGTAFF. The CDR3 DNA sequence: TGTGCCAGTAGTCAGGGTACAGCTTTCTTT.